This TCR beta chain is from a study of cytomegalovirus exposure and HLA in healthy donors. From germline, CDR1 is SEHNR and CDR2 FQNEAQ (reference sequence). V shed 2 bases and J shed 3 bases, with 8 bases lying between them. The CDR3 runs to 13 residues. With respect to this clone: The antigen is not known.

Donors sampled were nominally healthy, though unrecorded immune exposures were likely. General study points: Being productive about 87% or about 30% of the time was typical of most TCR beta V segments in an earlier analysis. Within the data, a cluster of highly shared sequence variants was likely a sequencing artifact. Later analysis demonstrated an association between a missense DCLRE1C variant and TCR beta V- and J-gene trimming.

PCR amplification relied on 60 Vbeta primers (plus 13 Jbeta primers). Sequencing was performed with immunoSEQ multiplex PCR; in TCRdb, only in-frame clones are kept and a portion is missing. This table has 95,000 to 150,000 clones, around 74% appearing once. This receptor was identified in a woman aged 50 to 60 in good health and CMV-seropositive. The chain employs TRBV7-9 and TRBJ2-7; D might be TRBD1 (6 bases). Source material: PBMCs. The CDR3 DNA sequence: TGTGCCAGCAGCTTAAGGGACATCTACGAGCAGTACTTC. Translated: CASSLRDIYEQYF.